This T cell receptor beta chain comes out of a study of T and B cells in COVID-19 patients. Study-wide context: Of over 19 active-infection patients, more than nine were critically ill with mechanical ventilation or extracorporeal membrane oxygenation. Study-wide points: Exclusive to the recovered cohort were some 2,300 TCR clusters, 30 to 40 of them with low generation probability. Sorted SARS-CoV-2-responsive or tetramer+ T cells and CD4+, regulatory and CD8+ subsets were not yet sequenced.

There are 12 residues in the CDR3. Germline V gene sequence: CDR1 SEHNR, CDR2 FQNEAQ (reference sequence). Deletions cut 5 bases from V and 8 bases from J, with 10 bases between. BIOMED2 TRB-A/B primer pools were used in multiplex TRB PCR. TCRdb redid the calling of the multiplex PCR reads with MiXCR, one entry per CDR3 protein. The data show under 2,500 distinct CDR3 sequences, 25% seen once. TRB was amplified from roughly 250-500 ng of blood genomic DNA. Judged by abundance, this clonotype is medium-sized. Its antigen is currently unknown. The receptor was isolated from a human donor with active COVID-19. The V gene is TRBV7-9, the J gene TRBJ2-1, with D tentatively TRBD1 or TRBD2 (5 bases each). The sequenced sample consisted of blood. In DNA, the CDR3 is TGTGCCAGCAGCGAGGGGTGGGATGAGCAGTTCTTC. It translates to CASSEGWDEQFF.